Below, one T cell receptor (beta chain) is given with its context. Its antigen is as yet unknown. This sample stems from a study of cytomegalovirus exposure and HLA in healthy donors. Vbeta (60) and Jbeta (13) primers were used in the PCR. Clones were sequenced by immunoSEQ multiplex PCR, and TCRdb holds only the in-frame ones, with some missing. The data contain 190,000 or so clones, 80% of them singletons. General study findings and limits: Data from an earlier analysis indicated that most TCR beta V segments were productive either about 90% or about 30% of the time. There were some public TCRs occurring in many donors, but most TCR sequences were rare.

The CDR3 totals 15 residues. Germline CDR1 LGHNA, CDR2 YSLEER. With 2 bases clipped from V and 1 base from J, the junction kept 4 bases outside the gene matches. Sequencing was done on a sample of PBMCs. The receptor was derived from a boy between 10 and 17 years old in good health and CMV-seronegative. The chain couples TRBV4-3 to TRBJ1-1, with 7 positions matching TRBD1. The CDR3 bases are TGCGCCAGCAGCCAACTAACAGGGGCGAACACTGAAGCTTTCTTT. It encodes CASSQLTGANTEAFF.